This T cell receptor beta chain was recorded in a study of regulatory T cells in long-lasting Graves disease. Across the study: New Graves' disease cases had less than 3 months of antithyroid drugs.

Library construction for TCR beta used iRepertoire HTBI primers and Arm-PCR of CDR3 regions. TCRdb called the multiplex PCR reads again in MiXCR, with one record for every CDR3 protein. The table includes 240,000 or so distinct CDR3 sequences, around 20% detected once. With V trimmed by 5 bases and J by 6 bases, 6 bases remained unmatched. The CDR3 is 13 amino acids. Germline V CDR1 and CDR2: SNHLY, FYNNEI. This clonotype appeared many times. Time point meaning: newly diagnosed GD, antithyroid drugs for less than 3 months. From PBMCs, RNA was extracted and then used to make the TCR library. V and J are TRBV2 and TRBJ1-2, with 7 bases that match TRBD1. Sequencing was performed on peripheral blood mononuclear cells (PBMCs), taken at new diagnosis, from a patient treated with antithyroid drugs. The sequence derives from a female donor with Graves disease. The CDR3 DNA is TGTGCCAGCAGTACAGGGGAAAGCAATGGCTACACCTTC. It specifies CASSTGESNGYTF.